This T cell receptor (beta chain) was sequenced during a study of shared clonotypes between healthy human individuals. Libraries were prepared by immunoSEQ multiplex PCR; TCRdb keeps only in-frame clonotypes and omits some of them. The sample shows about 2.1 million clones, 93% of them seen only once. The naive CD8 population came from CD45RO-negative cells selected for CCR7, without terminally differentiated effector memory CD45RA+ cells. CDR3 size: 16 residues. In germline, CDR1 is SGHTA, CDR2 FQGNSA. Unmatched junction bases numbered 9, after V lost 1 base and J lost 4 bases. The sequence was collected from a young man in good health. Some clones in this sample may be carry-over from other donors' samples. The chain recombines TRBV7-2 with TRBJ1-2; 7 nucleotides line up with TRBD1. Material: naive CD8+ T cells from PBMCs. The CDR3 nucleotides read TGTGCCAGCAGCTTAGGAGGCAGGGGGTCTGGCTATGGCTACACCTTC. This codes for CASSLGGRGSGYGYTF.